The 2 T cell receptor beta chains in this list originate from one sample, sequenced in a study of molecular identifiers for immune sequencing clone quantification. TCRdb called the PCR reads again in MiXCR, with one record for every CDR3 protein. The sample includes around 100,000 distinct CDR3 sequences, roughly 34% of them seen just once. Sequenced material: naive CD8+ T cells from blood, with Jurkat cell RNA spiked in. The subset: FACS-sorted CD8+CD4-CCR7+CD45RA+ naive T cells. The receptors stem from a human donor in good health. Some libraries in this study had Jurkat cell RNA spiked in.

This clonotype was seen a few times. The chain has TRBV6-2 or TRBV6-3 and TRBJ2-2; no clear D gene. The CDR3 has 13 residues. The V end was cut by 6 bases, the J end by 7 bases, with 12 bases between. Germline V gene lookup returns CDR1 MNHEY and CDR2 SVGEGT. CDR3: CASRDLSSGELFF. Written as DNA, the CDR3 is TGTGCCAGCAGGGATCTGAGTAGCGGGGAGCTGTTTTTT.

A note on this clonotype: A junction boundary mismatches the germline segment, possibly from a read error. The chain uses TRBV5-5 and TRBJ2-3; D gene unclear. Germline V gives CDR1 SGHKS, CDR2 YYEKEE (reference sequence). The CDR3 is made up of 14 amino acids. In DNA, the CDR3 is TGTGCCAGCAGCTGGTCGGATGCCCCAGATACGCAGAAATTT. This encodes CASSWSDAPDTQKF.